What follows describes a single T cell receptor (beta chain). Its antigen is undetermined. The entry originates in a study of T cells in narcolepsy. Study context: Patients with NT1 or NT2 and healthy control donors were enrolled.

V was clipped by 3 bases and J by 1 base, with 12 bases between them. This CDR3 is built from 15 residues. Germline CDR1 is KGHSH and CDR2 is LQKENI. Here immunoSEQ multiplex PCR was the method, and the copy in TCRdb shows in-frame clones only, minus some. Of about 30,000 clones listed, over 80% were seen once; the top ten hold 0.55% to 0.8%. Whole-study findings and limits: Same-patient CSF and blood CD4+ T cell clonotypes included HCRT-specific and TRIB2-specific autoreactive ones. Healthy controls reportedly lacked the autoreactive clonotypes serially found in patients' blood. Some memory CD4+ repertoires had no autoreactive clone sequences.

The chain is built from TRBV18 and TRBJ1-1, with D tentatively TRBD1 (5 bases). Sequenced input: memory (CD45RA-) CD4+ T cells from blood. This clonotype was obtained from a human donor in good health. The CDR3 spells CASSPLTTENTEAFF. The CDR3 DNA reads TGTGCCAGCTCACCCCTGACGACAGAGAACACTGAAGCTTTCTTT.